A selection of T cell receptor beta chains follows, all from one sample in a study of Graves' ophthalmopathy and Graves' hyperthyroidism. MiXCR was run by TCRdb on the multiplex PCR reads, yielding one entry per CDR3 protein. The sample includes approximately 500,000 distinct CDR3 sequences, roughly 14% seen only once; the top ten take 8% to 10%. Material for sequencing was blood. These receptor sequences come from a woman under 40 with Graves' ophthalmopathy. Both conserved end residues are part of each CDR3. D genes are given only for firm matches. Size is stated for part of the rows, as once, few or many counts, or as a class when the clone is expanded.

>few|TRBV6-2/TRBV6-3|TRBJ1-2|-|17
CASSYSQTETANYGYTF
TGTGCCAGCAGTTACTCCCAGACAGAAACAGCTAACTATGGCTACACCTTC
>many|TRBV12-3/TRBV12-4|TRBJ1-3|-|16
CASSRNTGNSGNTIYF
TGTGCCAGCAGTCGGAACACAGGGAACTCTGGAAACACCATATATTTT
>many|TRBV15|TRBJ2-7|-|15
CATSRERTLPRGQYF
TGTGCCACCAGCAGAGAGAGGACACTGCCGCGGGGGCAGTACTTC
>many|TRBV11-2|TRBJ2-7|-|14
CASSPPVHPFEQYF
TGTGCCAGCAGCCCCCCAGTCCATCCATTTGAGCAGTACTTC
>many|TRBV12-3/TRBV12-4|TRBJ1-5|-|13
CASSLEVPQPQHF
TGTGCCAGCAGTTTAGAGGTCCCTCAGCCCCAGCATTTT
>many|TRBV6-1|TRBJ2-7|TRBD1|15
CASSARDRAVYEQYF
TGTGCCAGCAGCGCACGAGACAGGGCGGTGTACGAGCAGTACTTC
>many|TRBV9|TRBJ1-1|-|14
CASSVGGQNTEAFF
TGTGCCAGCAGCGTAGGAGGACAGAACACTGAAGCTTTCTTT
>-|TRBV29-1|TRBJ2-2|TRBD1|15
CSVSLGGYNTGELFF
TGCAGCGTGTCCTTAGGGGGCTATAACACCGGGGAGCTGTTTTTT
>-|TRBV12-3/TRBV12-4|TRBJ1-3|TRBD1|15
CASRRTGLTGNTIYF
TGTGCCAGCAGAAGGACAGGGTTAACTGGAAACACCATATATTTT
>-|TRBV7-9|TRBJ1-2|-|13
CASSPPGEYGYTF
TGTGCCAGCAGCCCCCCCGGGGAGTATGGCTACACCTTC
>-|TRBV19|TRBJ2-7|TRBD2|16
CASSTPTAGVSYEQYF
TGTGCCAGTAGTACTCCGACTGCGGGAGTTTCCTACGAGCAGTACTTC
>many|TRBV5-1|TRBJ2-5|TRBD2|15
CASSDGTSGQETQYF
TGCGCCAGCAGCGATGGGACTAGCGGCCAAGAGACCCAGTACTTC
>many|TRBV7-3|TRBJ1-1|-|13
CASSLDTHTEAFF
TGTGCCAGCAGCTTGGACACTCACACTGAAGCTTTCTTT
>many|TRBV6-4|TRBJ1-1|TRBD1|13
CASSERHRTGAFF
TGTGCCAGCAGTGAAAGGCACCGGACAGGGGCTTTCTTT
>many|TRBV29-1|TRBJ1-6|-|12
CSVADPYSPLHF
TGCAGCGTTGCCGATCCTTATTCACCCCTCCACTTT
>many|TRBV6-5|TRBJ2-7|-|13
CASSYEASYEQYF
TGTGCCAGCAGTTACGAAGCCTCCTACGAGCAGTACTTC
>many|TRBV2|TRBJ2-5|-|14
CASSEVPAQETQYF
TGTGCCAGCAGTGAAGTTCCAGCACAAGAGACCCAGTACTTC
>many|TRBV19|TRBJ1-2|-|15
CASSRTPGTNYGYTF
TGTGCCAGTAGTAGGACACCCGGAACCAACTATGGCTACACCTTC
>many|TRBV4-2|TRBJ1-2|TRBD1|16
CASSQEADRGGYGYTF
TGTGCCAGCAGCCAAGAAGCGGACAGGGGCGGCTATGGCTACACCTTC
>many|TRBV2|TRBJ2-5|-|13
CASSNTGRETQYF
TGTGCCAGCAGTAACACCGGGCGAGAGACCCAGTACTTC
>many|TRBV3-1|TRBJ2-5|TRBD1|15
CASSQAGGHQETQYF
TGTGCCAGCAGCCAAGCAGGGGGTCACCAAGAGACCCAGTACTTC
>-|TRBV2|TRBJ2-5|-|16
CASSDPFWAGKETQYF
TGTGCCAGCAGTGACCCATTTTGGGCGGGCAAAGAGACCCAGTACTTC
>many|TRBV6-5|TRBJ1-5|TRBD1|16
CASSLTGQGFGEPQHF
TGTGCCAGCAGTTTGACGGGACAGGGATTTGGTGAGCCCCAGCATTTT
>many|TRBV6-5|TRBJ1-3|-|13
CASRGFPGNTIYF
TGTGCCAGCAGGGGCTTCCCGGGAAACACCATATATTTT
>many|TRBV30|TRBJ1-1|-|12
CAWRPGESEAFF
TGTGCCTGGAGACCCGGAGAGTCTGAAGCTTTCTTT
>few|TRBV12-5|TRBJ1-3|-|16
CASGLFTGLFGNTKYF
TGTGCTAGTGGTTTGTTTACGGGTTTGTTCGGAAACACCAAATATTTT
>many|TRBV20-1|TRBJ1-5|-|14
CSEPGQRSNQPQHF
TGCAGTGAGCCGGGTCAGAGGAGCAATCAGCCCCAGCATTTT
>many|TRBV7-2|TRBJ1-5|-|14
CASSPDGSNQPQHF
TGTGCCAGCAGCCCGGACGGCTCCAATCAGCCCCAGCATTTT
>-|TRBV24-1|TRBJ1-1|-|14
CATSGGVGATEAFF
TGTGCCACCAGTGGAGGGGTTGGGGCCACTGAAGCTTTCTTT
>few|TRBV6-5|TRBJ2-7|-|15
CASSYSPTEPYEQYF
TGTGCCAGCAGTTACTCCCCGACAGAACCCTACGAGCAGTACTTC
>many|TRBV5-1|TRBJ1-3|-|17
CASSPSWNRPSGNTIYF
TGCGCCAGCAGCCCCTCGTGGAACAGGCCCTCTGGAAACACCATATATTTT
>few|TRBV11-2|TRBJ1-1|-|13
CASSLSGNTEALF
TGTGCCAGCAGCTTATCAGGGAACACTGAAGCTCTCTTT
>many|TRBV6-5|TRBJ1-2|TRBD1|15
CASSWHRGDNYGYTF
TGTGCCAGCAGTTGGCACAGGGGGGATAACTATGGCTACACCTTC
>many|TRBV6-2/TRBV6-3|TRBJ2-7|TRBD1|14
CASTQPGQTYEQYF
TGTGCCAGCACTCAACCGGGACAGACCTACGAGCAGTACTTC
>many|TRBV29-1|TRBJ1-1|TRBD1|13
CSATGGRGTEAFF
TGCAGCGCCACAGGGGGTCGGGGCACTGAAGCTTTCTTT
>many|TRBV5-1|TRBJ2-6|TRBD1|16
CASRTGGGSGASVLTF
TGCGCCAGCAGGACAGGGGGAGGCTCTGGGGCCAGCGTCCTGACTTTC
>many|TRBV29-1|TRBJ2-5|-|11
CSVARQETQYF
TGCAGCGTTGCAAGGCAAGAGACCCAGTACTTC
>many|TRBV27|TRBJ2-7|TRBD1|15
CASSLGTGPSYEQYF
TGTGCCAGCAGTTTAGGGACAGGTCCCTCCTACGAGCAGTACTTC
>many|TRBV12-3/TRBV12-4|TRBJ1-2|-|14
CASSNRGANYGYTF
TGTGCCAGCAGCAACCGGGGGGCCAACTATGGCTACACCTTC
>many|TRBV12-3/TRBV12-4|TRBJ2-5|TRBD2|16
CASSLGLAGGRETQYF
TGTGCCAGCAGTTTAGGACTAGCGGGGGGGCGGGAGACCCAGTACTTC
>many|TRBV6-5|TRBJ1-2|-|14
CASSYSAGVWGYTF
TGTGCCAGCAGTTACTCGGCCGGGGTGTGGGGCTACACCTTC
>many|TRBV2|TRBJ2-5|-|12
CASRIYGETQYF
TGTGCCAGCAGGATTTACGGAGAGACCCAGTACTTC
>-|TRBV6-1|TRBJ1-2|TRBD1|14
CASSDVGTAKGYTF
TGTGCCAGCAGTGACGTAGGGACAGCAAAAGGCTACACCTTC
>many|TRBV11-2|TRBJ2-5|TRBD1|13
CASSTQGMKTQYF
TGTGCCAGCAGCACACAGGGGATGAAGACCCAGTACTTC
>many|TRBV28|TRBJ1-1|-|13
CASTLGGRAEAFF
TGTGCCAGCACCCTAGGGGGTCGCGCTGAAGCTTTCTTT
>many|TRBV28|TRBJ2-5|-|14
CASRFSGTQETQYF
TGTGCCAGCCGTTTCTCTGGGACCCAAGAGACCCAGTACTTC
>many|TRBV11-2|TRBJ1-3|-|16
CASSGRGGYSGNTIYF
TGTGCCAGCAGCGGACGGGGGGGCTACTCTGGAAACACCATATATTTT
>-|TRBV20-1|TRBJ2-5|-|14
CSARDGTTQETQYF
TGCAGTGCTAGAGACGGGACCACACAAGAGACCCAGTACTTC
>many|TRBV2|TRBJ1-5|TRBD1|14
CASSNGQGTKPQHF
TGTGCCAGCAGCAACGGACAGGGGACCAAGCCCCAGCATTTT
>many|TRBV6-5|TRBJ1-1|-|15
CASSYNELPHTEAFF
TGTGCCAGCAGTTACAATGAACTTCCCCACACTGAAGCTTTCTTT